This T cell receptor beta chain was captured by sequencing in a study of cytomegalovirus exposure and HLA in healthy donors. Points from the study as a whole: CMV antigen specificity was confirmed in vitro for three CMV-associated chains. Apart from CMV serostatus, no immune exposure information was available.

A remark on this clone: Antigen: not known.

Healthy bone marrow donors made up the donors. PCR employed 60 Vbeta and 13 Jbeta primers. Method: immunoSEQ multiplex PCR; TCRdb's copy keeps in-frame clones and lacks some. The sample carries roughly 77,000 clones, approximately 78% recorded once. V lost 0 bases and J lost 1, with 13 bases in between. The CDR3 runs to 17 residues. CDR1 PRHDT and CDR2 FYEKMQ come from the germline V gene (reference sequence). The V and J genes are TRBV13 and TRBJ1-5, with a tentative D call TRBD1 (6 bases). The specimen was PBMCs. This TCR was sampled from a man aged 35 to 55 in good health and CMV-seronegative. The CDR3 loop is CASSLGGQGPSNQPQHF. CDR3 in DNA: TGTGCCAGCAGCTTAGGTGGTCAGGGGCCGAGCAATCAGCCCCAGCATTTT.